Listed here is a single T cell receptor beta chain. The sample comes from a study of technical replicates of blood from a few donors. Germline V gene sequence: CDR1 GTSNPN, CDR2 SVGIG (reference sequence). The CDR3 is made up of 13 amino acids. J gave up 5 bases and V 2 bases, and 3 bases lay outside the gene matches. TCRdb's copy holds only in-frame clones and misses some; the assay was immunoSEQ multiplex PCR. The table has about 88,000 clones, 92% seen once. The rearrangement uses TRBV30 and TRBJ1-5; 7 positions match TRBD1. Specimen: T cells isolated from PBMCs. The TCR was taken from a human donor in good health. The CDR3, as DNA: TGTGCCTGGAGTAAAGGGACAGATCAGCCCCAGCATTTT. It yields the protein CAWSKGTDQPQHF.